This TCR beta chain appears in the sequencing data of a study of T-cell memory formation after mild COVID-19. Trimming took 2 bases from V and 4 from J, leaving 15 bases between them. This CDR3 is 15 amino acids long. Germline assignment: CDR1 SEHNR and CDR2 FQNEAQ (reference sequence). This clonotype came up many times. One entry per CDR3 protein results from TCRdb running MiXCR on the 5' RACE reads. The table has a few hundred thousand distinct CDR3 sequences, around 15% seen once; the top ten hold around 20%. The sequenced sample consisted of PBMCs or a T cell subset sorted from them (not recorded which). The sequence was obtained from a man aged 18-30 years who had mild COVID-19 (a few samples of this study predate the infection). Cell type and time point are not known. This rearrangement joins TRBV7-9 to TRBJ2-7; D could derive from TRBD1 or TRBD2 (6 bases each). CDR3 coding DNA: TGTGCCAGCAGCTTACCCGGGGGCAGGTCGTACGAGCAGTACTTC. It codes for CASSLPGGRSYEQYF.